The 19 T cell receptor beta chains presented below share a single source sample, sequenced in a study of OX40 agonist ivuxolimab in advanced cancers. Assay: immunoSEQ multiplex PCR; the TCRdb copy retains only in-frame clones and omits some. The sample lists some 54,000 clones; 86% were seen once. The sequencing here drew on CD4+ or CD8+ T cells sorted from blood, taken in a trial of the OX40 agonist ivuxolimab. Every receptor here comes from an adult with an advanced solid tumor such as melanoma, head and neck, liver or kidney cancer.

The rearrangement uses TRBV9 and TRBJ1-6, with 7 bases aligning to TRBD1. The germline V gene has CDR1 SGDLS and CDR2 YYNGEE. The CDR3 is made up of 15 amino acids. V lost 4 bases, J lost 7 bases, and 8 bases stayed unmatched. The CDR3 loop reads CASSPRSGGNSPLHF. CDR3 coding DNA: TGTGCCAGCAGCCCGCGCTCAGGGGGAAATTCACCCCTCCACTTT.

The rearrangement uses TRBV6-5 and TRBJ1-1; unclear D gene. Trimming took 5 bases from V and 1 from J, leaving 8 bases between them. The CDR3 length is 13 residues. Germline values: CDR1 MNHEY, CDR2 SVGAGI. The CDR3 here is CASSVRANTEAFF. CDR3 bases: TGTGCCAGCAGTGTACGGGCGAACACTGAAGCTTTCTTT.

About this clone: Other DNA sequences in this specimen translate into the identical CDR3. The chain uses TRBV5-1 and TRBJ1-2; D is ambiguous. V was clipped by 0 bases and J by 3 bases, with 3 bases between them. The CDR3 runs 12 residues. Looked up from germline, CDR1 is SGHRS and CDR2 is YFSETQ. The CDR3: CASSLEDYGYTF. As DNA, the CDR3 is TGCGCCAGCAGCTTGGAGGACTATGGCTACACCTTC.

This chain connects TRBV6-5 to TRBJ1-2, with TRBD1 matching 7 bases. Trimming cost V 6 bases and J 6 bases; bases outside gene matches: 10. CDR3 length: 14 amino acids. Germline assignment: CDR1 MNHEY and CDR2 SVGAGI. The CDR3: CASSPDRDRDGYTF. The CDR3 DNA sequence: TGTGCCAGCAGCCCTGACCGGGACAGAGATGGCTACACCTTC.

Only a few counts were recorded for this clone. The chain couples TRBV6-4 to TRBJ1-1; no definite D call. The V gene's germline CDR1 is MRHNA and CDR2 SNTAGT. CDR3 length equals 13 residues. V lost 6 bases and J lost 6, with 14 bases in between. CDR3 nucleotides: TGTGCCAGCAGCATAGAATTAGATGCTGAAGCTTTCTTT. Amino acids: CASSIELDAEAFF.

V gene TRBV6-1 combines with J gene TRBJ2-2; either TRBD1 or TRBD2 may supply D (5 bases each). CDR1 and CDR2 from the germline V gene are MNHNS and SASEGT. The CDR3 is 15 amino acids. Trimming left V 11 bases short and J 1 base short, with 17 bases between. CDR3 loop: CAGRTGTENTGELFF. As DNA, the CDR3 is TGTGCCGGAAGAACCGGGACGGAGAACACCGGGGAGCTGTTTTTT.

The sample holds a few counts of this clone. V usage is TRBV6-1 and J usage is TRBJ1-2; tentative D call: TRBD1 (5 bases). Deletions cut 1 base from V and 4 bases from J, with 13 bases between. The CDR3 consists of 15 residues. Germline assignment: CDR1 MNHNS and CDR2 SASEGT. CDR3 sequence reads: CASSEGVWDSYGYTF. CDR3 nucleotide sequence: TGTGCCAGCAGTGAAGGGGTTTGGGACTCCTATGGCTACACCTTC.

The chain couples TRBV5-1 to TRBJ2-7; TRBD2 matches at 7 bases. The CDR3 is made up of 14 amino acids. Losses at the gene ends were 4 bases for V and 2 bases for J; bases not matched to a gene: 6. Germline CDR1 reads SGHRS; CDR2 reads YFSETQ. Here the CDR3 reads CASSEGGKAYEQYF. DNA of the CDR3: TGCGCCAGCAGCGAGGGAGGGAAGGCCTACGAGCAGTACTTC.

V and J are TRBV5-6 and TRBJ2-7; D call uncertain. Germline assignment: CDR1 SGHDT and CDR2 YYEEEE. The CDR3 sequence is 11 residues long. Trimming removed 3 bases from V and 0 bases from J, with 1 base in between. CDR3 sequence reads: CASSSSYEQYF. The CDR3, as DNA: TGTGCCAGCAGCTCCTCCTACGAGCAGTACTTC.

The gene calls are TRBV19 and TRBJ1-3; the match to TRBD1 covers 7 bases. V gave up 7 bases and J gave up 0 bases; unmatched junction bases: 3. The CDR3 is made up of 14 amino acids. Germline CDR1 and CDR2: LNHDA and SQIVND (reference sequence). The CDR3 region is CASNNRGSGNTIYF. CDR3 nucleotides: TGTGCCAGTAACAACAGGGGCTCTGGAAACACCATATATTTT.

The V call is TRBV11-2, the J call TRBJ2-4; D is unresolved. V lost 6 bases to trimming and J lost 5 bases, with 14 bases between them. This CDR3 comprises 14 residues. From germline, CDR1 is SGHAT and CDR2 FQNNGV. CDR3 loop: CASSDWTAQNIQYF. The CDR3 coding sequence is TGTGCCAGCAGTGACTGGACCGCCCAAAACATTCAGTACTTC.

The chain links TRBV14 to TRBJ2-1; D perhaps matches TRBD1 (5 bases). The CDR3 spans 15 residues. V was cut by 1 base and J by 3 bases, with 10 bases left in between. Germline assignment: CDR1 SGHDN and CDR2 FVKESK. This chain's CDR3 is CASSQGGLVYNEQFF. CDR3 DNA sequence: TGTGCCAGCAGCCAAGGGGGCCTAGTCTACAATGAGCAGTTCTTC.

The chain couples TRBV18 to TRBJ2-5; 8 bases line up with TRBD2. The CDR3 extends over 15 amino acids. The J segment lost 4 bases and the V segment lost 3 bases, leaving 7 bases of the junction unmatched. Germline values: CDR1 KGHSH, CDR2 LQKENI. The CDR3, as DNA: TGTGCCAGCTCACCCACTAGCGGAGGGGGAGAGACCCAGTACTTC. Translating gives CASSPTSGGGETQYF.

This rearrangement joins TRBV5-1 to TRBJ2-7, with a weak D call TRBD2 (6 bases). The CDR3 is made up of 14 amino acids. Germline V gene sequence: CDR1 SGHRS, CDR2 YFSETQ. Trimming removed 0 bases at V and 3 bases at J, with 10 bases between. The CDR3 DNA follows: TGCGCCAGCAGCTTGGTTACGGGGGACTACGAGCAGTACTTC. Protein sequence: CASSLVTGDYEQYF.

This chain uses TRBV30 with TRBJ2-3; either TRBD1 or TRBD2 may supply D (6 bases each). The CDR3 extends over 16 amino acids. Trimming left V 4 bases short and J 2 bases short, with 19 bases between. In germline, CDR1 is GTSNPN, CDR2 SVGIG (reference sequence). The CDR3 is CAWTPRGGLFTDTQYF. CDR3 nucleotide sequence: TGTGCCTGGACCCCCCGAGGGGGGCTATTCACAGATACGCAGTATTTT. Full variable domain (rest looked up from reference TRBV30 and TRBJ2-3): SQTIHQWPATLVQPVGSPLSLECTVEGTSNPNLYWYRQAAGRGLQLLFYSVGIGQISSEVPQNLSASRPQDRQFILSSKKLLLSDSGFYLCAWTPRGGLFTDTQYFGPGTRLTVL.

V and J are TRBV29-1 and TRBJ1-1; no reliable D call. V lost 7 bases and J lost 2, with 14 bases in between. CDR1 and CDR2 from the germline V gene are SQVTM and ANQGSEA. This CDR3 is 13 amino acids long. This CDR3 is CSARPGPNTEAFF. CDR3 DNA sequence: TGCAGCGCAAGACCGGGCCCTAACACTGAAGCTTTCTTT.

The CDR3 DNA sequence: TGTGCCAGCAGCGGGACAGGCTGGATCAATGAGCAGTTCTTC. Protein sequence: CASSGTGWINEQFF. The chain joins TRBV2 to TRBJ2-1, with TRBD1 matching 8 bases. V was pared by 6 bases and J by 6 bases, with 7 bases of the junction left unmatched. The V gene's germline CDR1 is SNHLY and CDR2 FYNNEI. This CDR3 comprises 14 residues.

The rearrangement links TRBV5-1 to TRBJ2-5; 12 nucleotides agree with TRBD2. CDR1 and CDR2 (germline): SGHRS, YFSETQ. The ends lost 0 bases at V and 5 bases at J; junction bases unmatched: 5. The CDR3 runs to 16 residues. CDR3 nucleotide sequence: TGCGCCAGCAGCTTGGATACTAGCGGGGGGCGGGAGACCCAGTACTTC. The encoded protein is CASSLDTSGGRETQYF. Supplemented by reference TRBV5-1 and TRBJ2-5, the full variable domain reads KAGVTQTPRYLIKTRGQQVTLSCSPISGHRSVSWYQQTPGQGLQFLFEYFSETQRNKGNFPGRFSGRQFSNSRSEMNVSTLELGDSALYLCASSLDTSGGRETQYFGPGTRLLVL.

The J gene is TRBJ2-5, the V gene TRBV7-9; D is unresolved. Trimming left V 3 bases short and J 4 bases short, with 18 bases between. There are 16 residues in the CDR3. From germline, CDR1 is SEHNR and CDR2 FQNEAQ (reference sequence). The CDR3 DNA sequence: TGTGCCAGCAGCTTCCGAATCGTGAACGGGTTAGAGACCCAGTACTTC. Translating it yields CASSFRIVNGLETQYF.